Listed below are T cell receptor beta chains from one sample, sequenced in a study of blood T cells in healthy people across ages. Each CDR3 protein is one row after TCRdb ran MiXCR on the 5' RACE reads. In the table there are more than 1,000,000 distinct CDR3 sequences, approximately 25% of which are singletons. The same sample was also studied in work on T cells of mothers and their children.

Material for sequencing was blood. These receptors were collected from a girl between 2 and 10 years old in good health. The conserved cysteine and the conserved F or W are not part of the CDR3 here. Each record gives: V gene, J gene, CDR3 protein.

v_call: TRBV6-6
j_call: TRBJ1-3
cdr3_aa: ASSRGTTTGNTIY

v_call: TRBV6-1
j_call: TRBJ2-6
cdr3_aa: ASKGSPRSGANVPT

v_call: TRBV5-4
j_call: TRBJ2-3
cdr3_aa: ASSERVGGRTDTQY

v_call: TRBV20-1
j_call: TRBJ2-2
cdr3_aa: SAAIAGDTGELF

v_call: TRBV29-1
j_call: TRBJ2-1
cdr3_aa: SGQGYEQF

v_call: TRBV4-2
j_call: .
cdr3_aa: ASSQEWSDSYNEQF

v_call: TRBV9
j_call: TRBJ2-5
cdr3_aa: ASSVAAGKTQY

v_call: TRBV5-1
j_call: TRBJ1-3
cdr3_aa: ASSLGQPSGNTIY

v_call: TRBV6-4
j_call: TRBJ1-1
cdr3_aa: ASSEQLNTEAF

v_call: TRBV2
j_call: TRBJ2-7
cdr3_aa: ASSDLDRVSDEQY

v_call: TRBV29-1
j_call: TRBJ1-4
cdr3_aa: SAGTGNEKLF

v_call: TRBV29-1
j_call: TRBJ2-7
cdr3_aa: SVQGGGTYEQY

v_call: TRBV6-5
j_call: TRBJ2-5
cdr3_aa: ASIDRGATGRTQY

v_call: TRBV7-3
j_call: TRBJ1-6
cdr3_aa: ASSLTGSGSPLH

v_call: TRBV27
j_call: TRBJ2-2
cdr3_aa: ASMAQDRVGGELF

v_call: TRBV4-2
j_call: TRBJ2-7
cdr3_aa: ASSQVSSGMGYEQY

v_call: TRBV29-1
j_call: TRBJ2-1
cdr3_aa: SPREGPYNEQF

v_call: TRBV7-2
j_call: TRBJ2-1
cdr3_aa: ASSLGSHYNEQF

v_call: TRBV3-1
j_call: TRBJ2-1
cdr3_aa: ASSPVPQGRVRQF

v_call: TRBV5-1
j_call: TRBJ2-1
cdr3_aa: ASSLFGQSASEQF

v_call: TRBV4-1
j_call: TRBJ1-2
cdr3_aa: ASSRISQGADYGYT

v_call: TRBV3-1
j_call: TRBJ2-3
cdr3_aa: ASSQGVREYVTDTQY

v_call: TRBV9
j_call: TRBJ2-1
cdr3_aa: ASSVRPGLAKYNEQF

v_call: TRBV29-1
j_call: TRBJ2-3
cdr3_aa: SVAANLRGDTQY

v_call: TRBV10-3
j_call: TRBJ2-2
cdr3_aa: AISESGTGDTGELF